These 10 T cell receptor beta chains came from one sample sequenced in a study of OX40 agonist ivuxolimab in advanced cancers. Sequencing used immunoSEQ multiplex PCR; TCRdb keeps in-frame clones, though not all of them. In the table there are 65,000 to 85,000 clones, 89% of which are singletons. Sequenced here: CD4+ or CD8+ T cells sorted from blood, sampled in a trial of the OX40 agonist ivuxolimab. The receptors come from an adult with an advanced solid tumor such as melanoma, head and neck, liver or kidney cancer.

The chain is built from TRBV6-6 and TRBJ1-1; D remains unclear. CDR1 MNHNY and CDR2 SVGAGI come from the germline V gene (reference sequence). CDR3 length equals 15 residues. V was cut by 6 bases and J by 0 bases, with 14 bases left in between. CDR3 amino acids: CASSPRGLVNTEAFF. Written as DNA, the CDR3 is TGTGCCAGCAGCCCCCGAGGGCTGGTGAACACTGAAGCTTTCTTT.

The chain combines TRBV19 with TRBJ1-2; D gene unclear. CDR3 length: 11 residues. The V end was cut by 8 bases, the J end by 3 bases, with 7 bases between. Per germline, CDR1 LNHDA and CDR2 SQIVND (reference sequence). The DNA of the CDR3 is TGTGCCAGTGAGGAGTACTATGGCTACACCTTC. As protein: CASEEYYGYTF.

This CDR3 is CSVEGVGKTQYF. For the CDR3, the DNA is TGCAGCGTTGAGGGGGTGGGTAAGACCCAGTACTTC. This chain uses TRBV29-1 with TRBJ2-5; D tentatively reads TRBD1 or TRBD2 (5 bases each). The V and J ends lost 3 bases and 6 bases respectively, with 11 bases between them. In germline, CDR1 is SQVTM, CDR2 ANQGSEA. The CDR3 loop spans 12 amino acids.

This clone was seen only a few times. This specimen includes other DNA sequences encoding the same CDR3. This chain links TRBV19 with TRBJ1-5; TRBD1 agrees at 9 bases. CDR1 LNHDA and CDR2 SQIVND come from the germline V gene (reference sequence). This CDR3 spans 14 amino acids. J gave up 7 bases and V 3 bases, and 4 bases lay outside the gene matches. The CDR3 loop is CASSIGTGNQPQHF. The CDR3 DNA sequence: TGTGCCAGTAGTATTGGGACAGGGAACCAGCCCCAGCATTTT.

The rearrangement joins TRBV7-8 to TRBJ2-5, with a possible D match to TRBD1 (5 bases). CDR1 SGHVS and CDR2 FQNEAQ come from the germline V gene. The V end lost 5 bases, the J end lost 2 bases, and 24 bases lay between the germline ends. This CDR3 contains 18 residues. The CDR3: CASSRNRGSRHSQETQYF. The CDR3, as DNA: TGTGCCAGCAGCCGAAATAGGGGATCTCGACACTCACAAGAGACCCAGTACTTC.

The rearrangement joins TRBV27 to TRBJ2-7; TRBD1 matches at 8 bases. The V gene end was trimmed by 6 bases and the J gene end by 6 bases; junction bases not matched to a gene: 7. CDR3 length: 13 residues. Looked up from germline, CDR1 is MNHEY and CDR2 is SMNVEV (reference sequence). This CDR3 reads CASSQSTGAEQYF. The CDR3 nucleotides are TGTGCCAGCAGCCAATCGACAGGGGCCGAGCAGTACTTC.

This chain links TRBV5-1 with TRBJ2-5, with D hard to call. V lost 0 bases, J lost 5 bases, and 8 bases lay in between. Germline V gives CDR1 SGHRS, CDR2 YFSETQ. This CDR3 has 13 amino acids. The CDR3 protein is CASSLELEETQYF. Written as DNA, the CDR3 is TGCGCCAGCAGCTTGGAGCTGGAGGAGACCCAGTACTTC.

The chain recombines TRBV5-1 with TRBJ1-4; D might be TRBD1 (5 bases). The germline V and J ends were trimmed by 2 bases and 7 bases, with 12 bases remaining between them. CDR3 length: 14 amino acids. Germline CDR1 reads SGHRS; CDR2 reads YFSETQ. The CDR3 DNA sequence: TGCGCCAGCAGCTTCGGAGGGGACGGTGAAAAACTGTTTTTT. This gives the protein CASSFGGDGEKLFF.

The CDR3 sequence is CASRQSTDTQYF. CDR3 sequence (DNA): TGTGCCAGCAGACAAAGCACAGATACGCAGTATTTT. The gene calls are TRBV28 and TRBJ2-3; D uncertain. V was clipped by 6 bases and J by 0 bases, with 4 bases between them. This CDR3 has 12 residues. Per the germline V gene, CDR1 is MDHEN and CDR2 is SYDVKM.

The chain has TRBV6-1 and TRBJ2-5, with D uncertain. Germline CDR1 is MNHNS and CDR2 is SASEGT. Trimming removed 7 bases at V and 0 bases at J, with 3 bases between. The CDR3 sequence is 11 residues long. Here the CDR3 reads CASNNQETQYF. The DNA of the CDR3 is TGTGCCAGCAATAACCAAGAGACCCAGTACTTC.